This T cell receptor (beta chain) was profiled in a study of T cell responses to AZD1222 COVID-19 vaccine. The table came from immunoSEQ multiplex PCR; TCRdb's copy has only in-frame clones and leaves some out. This table has 120,000 or so clones, 90% appearing once. General study results and limits: As reported, nearly half of all spike-specific TCRs target variant regions that are unmutated. Spike-specific TCR breadth and depth went up after people got two AZD1222 doses. Most donors were white British and more were female, and clonal diversity was possibly underestimated.

A remark on this clone: Its antigen is undetermined.

The CDR3 runs 13 residues. V was trimmed by 3 bases and J by 0 bases, leaving 4 bases between them. CDR1 KGHDR and CDR2 SFDVKD come from the germline V gene. The specimen comprised peripheral blood, sampled on day 0 of AZD1222 vaccination. This clonotype was sampled from an adult in good health. The J gene is TRBJ1-2, the V gene TRBV24-1; D unclear. The CDR3 sequence is CATSDGANYGYTF. DNA for the CDR3: TGTGCCACCAGTGATGGGGCTAACTATGGCTACACCTTC.